This is a list of T cell receptor beta chains from one sample in a study of T-cell reconstitution after alpha-beta-depleted transplantation in children. TCRdb independently ran MiXCR on the PCR reads; one entry per CDR3 protein. The sample holds approximately 110,000 distinct CDR3 sequences, 20% to 25% seen once. This specimen consisted of PBMCs, mostly from graft donor cells, obtained 180 days after TCRalphabeta/CD19-depleted stem cell transplant. These receptors were collected from a male patient under 10 years old who had a stem cell transplant for chronic granulomatous disease, so the T cells may come from the graft donor. CDR3s include the opening cysteine and the closing phenylalanine or tryptophan. The D gene is left open where the match is weak. Rows give clone size only sometimes, using once, few, many, or a class for an expanded clone.

V	J	D	size	CDR3	DNA
TRBV29-1	TRBJ2-1	NA	few	CSVAGRLLWNEQFF	TGCAGCGTTGCTGGGCGACTACTCTGGAATGAGCAGTTCTTC
TRBV20-1	TRBJ2-1	TRBD2	NA	CSARRVWGLANNEQFF	TGCAGTGCTAGAAGGGTCTGGGGACTAGCCAACAATGAGCAGTTCTTC
TRBV3-1	TRBJ2-7	NA	many	CASSQVFNEQYF	TGTGCCAGCAGCCAAGTCTTCAATGAGCAGTACTTC
TRBV7-9	TRBJ2-1	NA	few	CASSVPFNEQFF	TGTGCCAGCAGCGTTCCTTTTAATGAGCAGTTCTTC
TRBV12-3/TRBV12-4	TRBJ1-1	NA	NA	CASSSSDNTEAFF	TGTGCCAGCAGTTCCTCAGACAACACTGAAGCTTTCTTT
TRBV12-3/TRBV12-4	TRBJ1-6	NA	NA	CASSGRINSPLHF	TGTGCCAGCAGTGGACGGATTAATTCACCCCTCCACTTT
TRBV9	TRBJ2-7	TRBD2	NA	CASSVGTSSSRGYEQYF	TGTGCCAGCAGCGTCGGGACTAGCTCTTCTAGGGGTTACGAGCAGTACTTC
TRBV11-2	TRBJ2-2	NA	NA	CASSPTVPNTGELFF	TGTGCCAGCAGCCCAACAGTACCGAACACCGGGGAGCTGTTTTTT
TRBV5-1	TRBJ2-1	NA	many	CASMKTGPVNEQFF	TGCGCCAGCATGAAAACGGGACCAGTCAATGAGCAGTTCTTC
TRBV27	TRBJ2-1	TRBD1	few	CASIWTGRGNEQFF	TGTGCCAGCATCTGGACAGGGAGAGGTAATGAGCAGTTCTTC
TRBV7-3	TRBJ2-1	NA	NA	CASSLILLRSSYNEQFF	TGTGCCAGCAGCTTAATCTTACTGAGGAGCTCCTACAATGAGCAGTTCTTC
TRBV7-9	TRBJ1-3	NA	NA	CASSSVGGATGNTIYF	TGTGCCAGCAGCTCTGTTGGGGGCGCAACTGGAAACACCATATATTTT
TRBV12-3/TRBV12-4	TRBJ1-5	NA	many	CASSLGVNQPQHF	TGTGCCAGCAGCCTGGGGGTCAATCAGCCCCAGCATTTT